This record covers a single T cell receptor (beta chain). The data were obtained in a study of T cell changes during pregnancy in multiple sclerosis. Method: immunoSEQ multiplex PCR; TCRdb's copy keeps in-frame clones and lacks some. This table holds 30,000 or so clones, around nine tenths found once. Germline CDR1 reads SQVTM; CDR2 reads ANQGSEA. Trimming shortened V by 3 bases and J by 5 bases, and 10 bases separated the two germline ends. The CDR3 contains 12 residues. The sequences come from CD8+ T cells from peripheral blood mononuclear cells, collected in the first trimester of pregnancy. This sequence joins TRBV29-1 and TRBJ1-2; D not resolved. The clonotype was recovered from a female donor with multiple sclerosis, enrolled in a pregnancy study. The CDR3 DNA reads TGCAGCGTTGAGTCAGGCGGGTATGGCTACACCTTC. Translated: CSVESGGYGYTF.